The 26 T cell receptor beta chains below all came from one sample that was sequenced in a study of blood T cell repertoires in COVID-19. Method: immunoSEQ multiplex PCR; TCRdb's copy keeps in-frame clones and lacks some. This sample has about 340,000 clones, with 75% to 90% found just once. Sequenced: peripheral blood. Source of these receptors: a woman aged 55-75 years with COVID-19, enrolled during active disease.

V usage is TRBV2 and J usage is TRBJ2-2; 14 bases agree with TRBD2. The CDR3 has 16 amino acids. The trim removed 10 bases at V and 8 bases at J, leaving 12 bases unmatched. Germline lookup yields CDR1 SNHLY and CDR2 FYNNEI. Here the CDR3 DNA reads TGTGCCATCTTTTCCGGGACTAGCGGGGGTGTAGGGGAGCTGTTTTTT. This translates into CAIFSGTSGGVGELFF. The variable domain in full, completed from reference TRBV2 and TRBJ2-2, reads EPEVTQTPSHQVTQMGQEVILRCVPISNHLYFYWYRQILGQKVEFLVSFYNNEISEKSEIFDDQFSVERPDGSNFTLKIRSTKLEDSAMYFCAIFSGTSGGVGELFFGEGSRLTVL.

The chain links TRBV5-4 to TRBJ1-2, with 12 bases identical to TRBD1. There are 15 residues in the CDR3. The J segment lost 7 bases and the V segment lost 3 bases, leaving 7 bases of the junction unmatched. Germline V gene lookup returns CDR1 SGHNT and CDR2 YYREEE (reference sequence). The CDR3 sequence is CASSSPGQGARGYTF. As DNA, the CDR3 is TGTGCCAGCAGCTCACCGGGACAGGGGGCTCGTGGCTACACCTTC.

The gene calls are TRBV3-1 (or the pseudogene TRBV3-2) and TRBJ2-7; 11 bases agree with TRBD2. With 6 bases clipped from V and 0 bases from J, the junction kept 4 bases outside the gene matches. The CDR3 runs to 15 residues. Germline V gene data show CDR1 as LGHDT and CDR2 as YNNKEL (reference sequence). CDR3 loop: CASSRLAGSSYEQYF. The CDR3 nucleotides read TGTGCCAGCAGTAGACTAGCGGGGAGCTCCTACGAGCAGTACTTC.

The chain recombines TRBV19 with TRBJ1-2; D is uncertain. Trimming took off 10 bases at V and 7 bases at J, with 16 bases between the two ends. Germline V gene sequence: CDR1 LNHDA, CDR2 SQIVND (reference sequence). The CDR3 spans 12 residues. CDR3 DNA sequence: TGTGCCACCGCTCTTTACGTCGGTGGCTACACCTTC. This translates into CATALYVGGYTF. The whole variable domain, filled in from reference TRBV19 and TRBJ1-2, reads DGGITQSPKYLFRKEGQNVTLSCEQNLNHDAMYWYRQDPGQGLRLIYYSQIVNDFQKGDIAEGYSVSREKKESFPLTVTSAQKNPTAFYLCATALYVGGYTFGSGTRLTVV.

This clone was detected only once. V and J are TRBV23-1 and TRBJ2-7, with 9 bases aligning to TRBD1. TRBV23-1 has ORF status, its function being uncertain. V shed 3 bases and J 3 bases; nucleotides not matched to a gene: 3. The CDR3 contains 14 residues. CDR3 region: CASSQGQGYYEQYF. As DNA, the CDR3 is TGCGCCAGCAGTCAGGGACAGGGCTACTACGAGCAGTACTTC.

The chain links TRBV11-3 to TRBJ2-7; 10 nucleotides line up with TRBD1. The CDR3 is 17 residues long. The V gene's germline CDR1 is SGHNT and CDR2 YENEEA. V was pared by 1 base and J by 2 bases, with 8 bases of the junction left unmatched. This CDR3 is CASSLVQSGTGAYEQYF. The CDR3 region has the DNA TGTGCCAGCAGCTTAGTACAATCCGGGACAGGGGCCTACGAGCAGTACTTC. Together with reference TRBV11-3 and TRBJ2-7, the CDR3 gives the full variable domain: EAGVVQSPRYKIIEKKQPVAFWCNPISGHNTLYWYLQNLGQGPELLIRYENEEAVDDSQLPKDRFSAERLKGVDSTLKIQPAELGDSAVYLCASSLVQSGTGAYEQYFGPGTRLTVT.

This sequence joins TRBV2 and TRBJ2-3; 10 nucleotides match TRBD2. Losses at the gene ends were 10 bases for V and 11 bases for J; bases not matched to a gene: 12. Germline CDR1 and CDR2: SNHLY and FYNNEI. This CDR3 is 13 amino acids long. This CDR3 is CAIPGTSDGGQYF. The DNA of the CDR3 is TGTGCCATCCCCGGGACTAGCGACGGGGGGCAGTATTTT.

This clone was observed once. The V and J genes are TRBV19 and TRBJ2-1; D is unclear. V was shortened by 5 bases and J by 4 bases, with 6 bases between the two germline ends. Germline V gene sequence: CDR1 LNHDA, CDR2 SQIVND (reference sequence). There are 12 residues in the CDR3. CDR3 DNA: TGTGCCAGTAGTGTAACATACAATGAGCAGTTCTTC. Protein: CASSVTYNEQFF. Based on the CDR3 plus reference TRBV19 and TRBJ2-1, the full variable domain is DGGITQSPKYLFRKEGQNVTLSCEQNLNHDAMYWYRQDPGQGLRLIYYSQIVNDFQKGDIAEGYSVSREKKESFPLTVTSAQKNPTAFYLCASSVTYNEQFFGPGTRLTVL.

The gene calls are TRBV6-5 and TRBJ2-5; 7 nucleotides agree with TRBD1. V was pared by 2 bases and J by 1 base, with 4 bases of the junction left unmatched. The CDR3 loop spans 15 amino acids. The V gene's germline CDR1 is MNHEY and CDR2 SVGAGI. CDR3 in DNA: TGTGCCAGCAGTTACCAAGGGGGCCCCCAAGAGACCCAGTACTTC. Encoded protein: CASSYQGGPQETQYF.

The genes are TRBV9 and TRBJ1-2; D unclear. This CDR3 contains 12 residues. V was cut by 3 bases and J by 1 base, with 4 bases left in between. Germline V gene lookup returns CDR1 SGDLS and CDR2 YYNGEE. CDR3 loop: CASSDLNYGYTF. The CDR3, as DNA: TGTGCCAGCAGCGATCTTAACTATGGCTACACCTTC.

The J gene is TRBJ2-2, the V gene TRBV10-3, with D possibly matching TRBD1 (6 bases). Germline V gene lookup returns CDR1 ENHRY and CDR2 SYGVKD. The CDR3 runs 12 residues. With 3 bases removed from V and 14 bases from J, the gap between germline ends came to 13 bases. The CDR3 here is CAISDGQFLLFF. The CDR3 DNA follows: TGTGCCATCAGTGACGGACAGTTTTTACTGTTTTTT.

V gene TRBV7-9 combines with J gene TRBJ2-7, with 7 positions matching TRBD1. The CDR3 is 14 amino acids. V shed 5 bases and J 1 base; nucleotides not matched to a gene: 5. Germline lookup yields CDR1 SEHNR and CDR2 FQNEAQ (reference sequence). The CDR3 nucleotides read TGTGCCAGCAGCCCCGGCAGGGGGTCCTACGAGCAGTACTTC. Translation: CASSPGRGSYEQYF.

CDR3 protein: CASSISRWGLTEAFF. DNA of the CDR3: TGTGCCAGTAGTATCTCGCGGTGGGGGCTTACTGAAGCTTTCTTT. V usage is TRBV19 and J usage is TRBJ1-1; maybe TRBD1 (6 bases). The CDR3 has 15 amino acids. Trimming cost V 3 bases and J 5 bases, with 16 bases left between them. Germline CDR1 is LNHDA and CDR2 is SQIVND (reference sequence).

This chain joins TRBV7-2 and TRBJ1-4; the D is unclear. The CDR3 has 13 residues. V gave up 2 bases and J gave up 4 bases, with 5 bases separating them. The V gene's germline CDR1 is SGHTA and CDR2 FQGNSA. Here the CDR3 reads CASSLFYNEKLFF. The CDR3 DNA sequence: TGTGCCAGCAGCTTATTCTATAATGAAAAACTGTTTTTT.

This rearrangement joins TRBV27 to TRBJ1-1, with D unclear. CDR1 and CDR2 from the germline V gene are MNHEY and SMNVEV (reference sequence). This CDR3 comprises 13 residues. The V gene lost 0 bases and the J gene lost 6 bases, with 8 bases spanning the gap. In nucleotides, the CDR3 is TGTGCCAGCAGTTTATCTCGGAGCTCTGAAGCTTTCTTT. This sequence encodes CASSLSRSSEAFF.

The CDR3 region is CASSQDPYEQYF. The CDR3 nucleotides are TGCGCCAGCAGCCAAGACCCTTACGAGCAGTACTTC. The rearrangement joins TRBV4-1 to TRBJ2-7; D is uncertain. The V gene lost 0 bases and the J gene lost 4 bases, with 4 bases spanning the gap. The CDR3 extends over 12 amino acids. CDR1 is MGHRA and CDR2 is YSYEKL in the germline V gene.

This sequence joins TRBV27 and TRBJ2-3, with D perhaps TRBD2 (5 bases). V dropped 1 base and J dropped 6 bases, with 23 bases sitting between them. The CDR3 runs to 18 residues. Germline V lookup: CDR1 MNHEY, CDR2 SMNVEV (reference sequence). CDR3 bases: TGTGCCAGCAGTTTATTCTTTAAGCCTTGGGAGAGGGAGGATACGCAGTATTTT. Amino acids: CASSLFFKPWEREDTQYF.

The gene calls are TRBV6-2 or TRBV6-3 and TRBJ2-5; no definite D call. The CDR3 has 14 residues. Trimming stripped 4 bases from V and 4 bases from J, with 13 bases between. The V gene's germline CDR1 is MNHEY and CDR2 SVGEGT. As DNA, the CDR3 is TGTGCCAGCAGTTCCCCGCAGGCTGCAGAGACCCAGTACTTC. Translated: CASSSPQAAETQYF.

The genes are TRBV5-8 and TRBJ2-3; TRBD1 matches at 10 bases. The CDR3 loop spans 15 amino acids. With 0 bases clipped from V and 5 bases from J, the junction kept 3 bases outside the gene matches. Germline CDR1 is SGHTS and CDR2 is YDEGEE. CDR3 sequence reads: CASSLGTGGVDTQYF. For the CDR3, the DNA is TGTGCCAGCAGCTTGGGGACAGGGGGGGTAGATACGCAGTATTTT.

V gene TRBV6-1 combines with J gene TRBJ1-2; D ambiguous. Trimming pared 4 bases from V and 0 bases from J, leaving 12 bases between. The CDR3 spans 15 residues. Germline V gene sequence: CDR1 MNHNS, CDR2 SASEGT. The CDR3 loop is CASSGASRANYGYTF. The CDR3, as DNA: TGTGCCAGCAGTGGAGCCTCTCGGGCTAACTATGGCTACACCTTC.

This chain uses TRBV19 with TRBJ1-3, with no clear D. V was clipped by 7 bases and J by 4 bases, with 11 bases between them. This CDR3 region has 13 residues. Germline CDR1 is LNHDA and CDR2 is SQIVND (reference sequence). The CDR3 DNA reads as TGTGCCAGTATTCAGTACATGGGAAACACCATATATTTT. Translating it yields CASIQYMGNTIYF.

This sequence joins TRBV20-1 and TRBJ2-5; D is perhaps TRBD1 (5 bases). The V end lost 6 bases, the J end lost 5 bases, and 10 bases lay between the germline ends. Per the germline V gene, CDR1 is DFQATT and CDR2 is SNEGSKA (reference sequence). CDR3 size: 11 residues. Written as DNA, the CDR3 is TGCAGTGCCAGGGTCTTTGAGACCCAGTACTTC. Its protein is CSARVFETQYF.

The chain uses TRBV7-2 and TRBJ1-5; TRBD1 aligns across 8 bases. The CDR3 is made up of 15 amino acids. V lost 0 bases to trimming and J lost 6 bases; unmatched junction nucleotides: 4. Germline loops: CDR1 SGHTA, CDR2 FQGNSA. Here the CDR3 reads CASSLAMTGVQPQHF. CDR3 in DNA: TGTGCCAGCAGCTTAGCAATGACAGGGGTTCAGCCCCAGCATTTT.

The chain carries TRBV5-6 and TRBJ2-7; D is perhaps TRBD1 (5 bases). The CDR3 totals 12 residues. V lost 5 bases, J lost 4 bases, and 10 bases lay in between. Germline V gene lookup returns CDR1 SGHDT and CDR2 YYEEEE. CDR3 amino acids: CASSVGAYEQYF. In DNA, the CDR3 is TGTGCCAGCAGTGTTGGGGCGTACGAGCAGTACTTC.

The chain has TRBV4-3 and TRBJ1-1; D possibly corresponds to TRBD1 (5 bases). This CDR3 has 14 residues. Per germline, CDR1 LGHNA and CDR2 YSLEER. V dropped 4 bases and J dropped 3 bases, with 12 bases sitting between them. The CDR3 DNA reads TGCGCCAGCAGCCCAGGGCAAAGGTACACTGAAGCTTTCTTT. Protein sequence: CASSPGQRYTEAFF.

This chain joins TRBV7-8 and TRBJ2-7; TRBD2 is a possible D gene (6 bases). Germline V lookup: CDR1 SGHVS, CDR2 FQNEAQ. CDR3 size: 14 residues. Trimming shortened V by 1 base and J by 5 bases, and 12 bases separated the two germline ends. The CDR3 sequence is CASSLGRDFNEQYF. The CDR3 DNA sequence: TGTGCCAGCAGCTTAGGCCGGGACTTCAACGAGCAGTACTTC.